The clone carrying this T cell receptor beta chain was recorded a few times. The antigen remains undetermined. The record originates from a study of regulatory T cells in long-lasting Graves disease. Study-level points and caveats: TCR diversity was lower in persistent Graves' patients than in newly diagnosed ones. What was studied was peripheral blood only, and not thyroid tissue. Persistent disease was associated with favored TRBV28 usage and with favored use of TRBJ1-2 and TRBJ2-5.

Regarding time point: newly diagnosed GD, antithyroid drugs for less than 3 months. Extracted RNA from PBMCs served as the source of the TCR library. In this cohort, patients came from an endocrinology department located in Xi'an, China. In building TCR beta libraries, iRepertoire HTBI primers were used together with Arm-PCR of CDR3 regions. Using its own MiXCR run on the multiplex PCR reads, TCRdb lists one record per CDR3 protein. The sample carries around 250,000 distinct CDR3 sequences, around 19% recorded once. The CDR3 covers 15 residues. Germline V gene sequence: CDR1 MNHNS, CDR2 SASEGT. Germline trimming cut 8 bases from V and 9 bases from J; bases unmatched to any gene: 10.

Sequenced material: peripheral blood mononuclear cells (PBMCs), taken at new diagnosis, from a patient treated with antithyroid drugs. The TCR sequence derives from a female donor with Graves disease. The J gene is TRBJ2-2, the V gene TRBV6-1; 12 nucleotides match TRBD2. The CDR3 nucleotides read TGTGCCAGCGGATCCCGGACTAGCGGGAACAGGGAGCTGTTTTTT. It yields the protein CASGSRTSGNRELFF.